Following are 28 T cell receptor beta chains from one sample sequenced in a study of shared clonotypes between healthy human individuals. Assay used: immunoSEQ multiplex PCR; TCRdb lists only in-frame clones, some missing. The sample includes a few hundred thousand clones, around 90% seen only once; the top ten take 16%. Sequenced sample: memory CD8+ T cells sorted from blood. The subset was: CD45RO+ cells pooled with CCR7-negative TemRA cells. These receptors originate from a man in his late teens or twenties in good health.

The V call is TRBV4-1, the J call TRBJ2-5; 8 nucleotides match TRBD2. The end of the DNA is better explained by TRBJ2-4, so the J call may be wrong. Germline V lookup: CDR1 MGHRA, CDR2 YSYEKL. The CDR3 consists of 14 residues. CDR3 region: CASSPGGAGVIQYF. The CDR3 coding sequence is TGCGCCAGCAGCCCGGGGGGAGCGGGAGTCATTCAGTACTTC.

In DNA, the CDR3 is TGTGCCAGCAGCGTAGCCCCCGCCGGGCGGTACGAGCAGTACTTC. Translation: CASSVAPAGRYEQYF. V gene TRBV9 combines with J gene TRBJ2-7; D uncertain. V shed 0 bases and J shed 4 bases, with 14 bases lying between them. CDR1 and CDR2 from the germline V gene are SGDLS and YYNGEE. The CDR3 length is 15 residues.

The genes are TRBV28 and TRBJ1-5; 8 bases align to TRBD1. The junction had 5 bases not matched to a gene; V was cut back by 7 bases and J by 0 bases. CDR1 and CDR2 from the germline V gene are MDHEN and SYDVKM. The CDR3 covers 15 residues. The CDR3 loop reads CASTDRGHSNQPQHF. In nucleotides, the CDR3 is TGTGCCAGCACTGACAGGGGTCATAGCAATCAGCCCCAGCATTTT.

V gene TRBV30 combines with J gene TRBJ2-1; no clear D. V lost 2 bases to trimming and J lost 6 bases, with 8 bases between them. The CDR3 sequence is 12 residues long. Per the germline V gene, CDR1 is GTSNPN and CDR2 is SVGIG (reference sequence). CDR3 region: CAWSFAINEQFF. The CDR3 DNA follows: TGTGCCTGGAGTTTCGCTATCAATGAGCAGTTCTTC.

The gene calls are TRBV7-2 and TRBJ2-7; no reliable D call. The CDR3 is 12 amino acids. Trimming shortened V by 2 bases and J by 2 bases, and 4 bases separated the two germline ends. Germline CDR1 and CDR2: SGHTA and FQGNSA. The CDR3 sequence is CASSLRAYEQYF. DNA of the CDR3: TGTGCCAGCAGCTTAAGGGCCTACGAGCAGTACTTC. The full variable domain, completed using reference TRBV7-2 and TRBJ2-7, is GAGVSQSPSNKVTEKGKDVELRCDPISGHTALYWYRQSLGQGLEFLIYFQGNSAPDKSGLPSDRFSAERTGGSVSTLTIQRTQQEDSAVYLCASSLRAYEQYFGPGTRLTVT.

The chain employs TRBV13 and TRBJ2-3, with D possibly matching TRBD1 (7 bases). V lost 4 bases, J lost 0 bases, and 17 bases lay in between. From germline, CDR1 is PRHDT and CDR2 FYEKMQ (reference sequence). CDR3 size: 17 residues. This chain's CDR3 is CASSSSEGQLSTDTQYF. The CDR3 DNA reads as TGTGCCAGCAGCTCCTCGGAGGGACAGCTTAGCACAGATACGCAGTATTTT.

V usage is TRBV27 and J usage is TRBJ2-7, with 8 bases lining up with TRBD2. Germline trimming cut 3 bases from V and 5 bases from J; bases unmatched to any gene: 6. The germline gives CDR1 MNHEY, CDR2 SMNVEV (reference sequence). The CDR3 contains 14 residues. The CDR3 DNA is TGTGCCAGCAGTTTCAGACTAGCGCTCAACGAGCAGTACTTC. Its translation: CASSFRLALNEQYF.

This chain connects TRBV13 to TRBJ1-2, with D unresolved. This CDR3 region has 17 residues. V was pared by 0 bases and J by 0 bases, with 14 bases between. Germline CDR1 is PRHDT and CDR2 is FYEKMQ (reference sequence). The DNA for the CDR3 is TGTGCCAGCAGCTTAGGCCGGCAGGCCCTCTCTAACTATGGCTACACCTTC. As protein: CASSLGRQALSNYGYTF.

The genes are TRBV9 and TRBJ1-1; the D gene is possibly TRBD1 (6 bases). Between the trimmed V and J ends, which lost 3 bases and 5 bases, there was a span of 11 bases. Germline values: CDR1 SGDLS, CDR2 YYNGEE. The CDR3 runs to 13 residues. CDR3 DNA: TGTGCCAGCAGCGAAGGGGGTAGGACTGAAGCTTTCTTT. This codes for CASSEGGRTEAFF.

The rearrangement uses TRBV30 and TRBJ2-7; 7 nucleotides match TRBD1. V shed 1 base, J shed 2 bases, and the junction held 8 bases outside the gene matches. Germline V CDR1 and CDR2: GTSNPN, SVGIG (reference sequence). CDR3 size: 15 residues. This chain's CDR3 is CAWSALAGQAYEQYF. The CDR3 nucleotides are TGTGCCTGGAGTGCCCTCGCTGGACAGGCCTACGAGCAGTACTTC.

J is TRBJ1-5 and V is TRBV27, with D hard to call. Germline V CDR1 and CDR2: MNHEY, SMNVEV (reference sequence). The V and J ends lost 6 bases and 2 bases respectively, with 14 bases between them. The CDR3 is 15 amino acids. The CDR3 spells CASSSLGARNQPQHF. The CDR3 DNA reads TGTGCCAGCAGCTCGCTAGGCGCGCGCAATCAGCCCCAGCATTTT.

CDR3 sequence: CASSEFVGQSFTDTQYF. DNA for the CDR3: TGTGCCAGCAGTGAGTTCGTCGGCCAGTCCTTCACAGATACGCAGTATTTT. The rearrangement links TRBV2 to TRBJ2-3; unclear D gene. The CDR3 covers 17 residues. The germline V gene encodes CDR1 SNHLY and CDR2 FYNNEI. With 3 bases removed from V and 2 bases from J, the gap between germline ends came to 18 bases.

The chain has TRBV5-6 and TRBJ2-3; D remains unclear. Germline V lookup: CDR1 SGHDT, CDR2 YYEEEE. V shed 1 base and J shed 4 bases, with 7 bases lying between them. The CDR3 has 13 amino acids. In DNA, the CDR3 is TGTGCCAGCAGCTTGACTTGGGCAGATACGCAGTATTTT. Its translation is CASSLTWADTQYF.

The CDR3 DNA reads TGTGCCACCAGCAGCCCGCTGGCGGGCGGGGGGCCCCAGCATTTT. Translation gives CATSSPLAGGGPQHF. The chain joins TRBV15 to TRBJ1-5; a possible D gene is TRBD1 (5 bases). The CDR3 extends over 15 amino acids. Germline CDR1 is LNHNV and CDR2 is YYDKDF (reference sequence). Between the trimmed V and J ends, which lost 3 bases and 9 bases, there was a span of 18 bases. Together with reference TRBV15 and TRBJ1-5, the CDR3 gives the full variable domain: DAMVIQNPRYQVTQFGKPVTLSCSQTLNHNVMYWYQQKSSQAPKLLFHYYDKDFNNEADTPDNFQSRRPNTSFCFLDIRSPGLGDTAMYLCATSSPLAGGGPQHFGDGTRLSIL.

This chain joins TRBV27 and TRBJ2-2; TRBD2 might be the D (5 bases). Trimming left V 4 bases short and J 7 bases short, with 13 bases between. The CDR3 has 14 residues. Per the germline V gene, CDR1 is MNHEY and CDR2 is SMNVEV (reference sequence). As DNA, the CDR3 is TGTGCCAGCAGTTCTGGACTGGGTGACGGGGAGCTGTTTTTT. Its protein product is CASSSGLGDGELFF.

A note on this clone: A much bigger clone sits one base away, suggesting this may be a read error. V gene TRBV28 combines with J gene TRBJ2-5; 7 nucleotides agree with TRBD2. V gave up 8 bases and J gave up 2 bases; unmatched junction bases: 8. Germline values: CDR1 MDHEN, CDR2 SYDVKM. The CDR3 has 14 residues. This chain's CDR3 is CASHVELAQETQYF. The CDR3 DNA follows: TGTGCCAGCCACGTTGAACTAGCGCAAGAGACCCAGTACTTC. The full variable domain, rest sourced from reference TRBV28 and TRBJ2-5, is DVKVTQSSRYLVKRTGEKVFLECVQDMDHENMFWYRQDPGLGLRLIYFSYDVKMKEKGDIPEGYSVSREKKERFSLILESASTNQTSMYLCASHVELAQETQYFGPGTRLLVL.

J is TRBJ1-6 and V is TRBV6-5; TRBD1 is a possible D gene (5 bases). Germline values: CDR1 MNHEY, CDR2 SVGAGI. The V and J ends lost 6 bases and 10 bases respectively, with 10 bases between them. The CDR3 length is 12 residues. This CDR3 reads CASSPGNSPLHF. The DNA for the CDR3 is TGTGCCAGCAGCCCAGGGAACTCACCCCTCCACTTT.

The V call is TRBV13, the J call TRBJ2-1, with D unresolved. Germline-derived CDR1 and CDR2 are PRHDT and FYEKMQ (reference sequence). The CDR3 contains 13 residues. Trimming cost V 0 bases and J 3 bases, with 3 bases left between them. CDR3 DNA: TGTGCCAGCAGCTTAGGCCTCTACAATGAGCAGTTCTTC. Translated, it gives CASSLGLYNEQFF.

This clone turned up a few times. V gene TRBV19 combines with J gene TRBJ1-1; unclear D gene. V gave up 3 bases and J gave up 4 bases, with 9 bases separating them. CDR1 and CDR2 (germline): LNHDA, SQIVND (reference sequence). The CDR3 runs 13 residues. The CDR3 region has the DNA TGTGCCAGTAGTATGAGGGATGCCACTGAAGCTTTCTTT. It yields the protein CASSMRDATEAFF.

The chain links TRBV5-1 to TRBJ2-7; 11 bases map to TRBD1. The V gene end was trimmed by 4 bases and the J gene end by 6 bases; junction bases not matched to a gene: 6. The CDR3 loop spans 14 amino acids. Germline V gene sequence: CDR1 SGHRS, CDR2 YFSETQ. In DNA, the CDR3 is TGCGCCAGCAGCCCCTGGACAGGGGGCCGCGAGCAGTACTTC. It translates to CASSPWTGGREQYF.

The CDR3 is CASSTTGLIFGETQYF. CDR3 sequence (DNA): TGTGCCAGCAGCACCACGGGACTGATTTTCGGAGAGACCCAGTACTTC. The chain is built from TRBV7-3 and TRBJ2-5, with D possibly TRBD2 on 6 matching bases. The CDR3 has 16 residues. Deletions cut 5 bases from V and 4 bases from J, with 20 bases between. Germline CDR1 and CDR2: SGHTA and FQGTGA. Full variable domain (outside the CDR3, taken from reference TRBV7-3 and TRBJ2-5): GAGVSQTPSNKVTEKGKYVELRCDPISGHTALYWYRQSLGQGPEFLIYFQGTGAADDSGLPNDRFFAVRPEGSVSTLKIQRTERGDSAVYLCASSTTGLIFGETQYFGPGTRLLVL.

The chain joins TRBV27 to TRBJ1-5; 7 bases are a match to TRBD1. J was trimmed by 0 bases and V by 7 bases; bases with no gene match: 12. This CDR3 region has 17 residues. Germline values: CDR1 MNHEY, CDR2 SMNVEV (reference sequence). CDR3 nucleotides: TGTGCCAGCATCCCTAGGGGGCTCATTTATAGCAATCAGCCCCAGCATTTT. It specifies CASIPRGLIYSNQPQHF.

The chain recombines TRBV11-2 with TRBJ2-1; tentatively, D is TRBD2 (5 bases). The CDR3 contains 16 residues. The V gene's germline CDR1 is SGHAT and CDR2 FQNNGV. V was trimmed by 5 bases and J by 5 bases, leaving 19 bases between them. The CDR3 bases are TGTGCCAGCAGCACCTCGCGTGGGAGCTTGAACAATGAGCAGTTCTTC. It translates to CASSTSRGSLNNEQFF.

The chain employs TRBV6-1 and TRBJ2-4; 9 positions match TRBD1. V trimming: 2 bases; J trimming: 9 bases; junction bases outside the gene matches: 8. Germline values: CDR1 MNHNS, CDR2 SASEGT. The CDR3 length is 15 residues. CDR3 in amino acids: CASSELTGGLTIQYF. The CDR3 DNA follows: TGTGCCAGCAGTGAACTCACAGGGGGCTTGACCATTCAGTACTTC.

The chain combines TRBV10-3 with TRBJ2-3; D is uncertain. Germline V gene lookup returns CDR1 ENHRY and CDR2 SYGVKD. V lost 8 bases and J lost 2, with 14 bases in between. This CDR3 is built from 14 residues. CDR3 amino acids: CAIGETPPTDTQYF. The CDR3 DNA reads TGTGCCATCGGAGAAACTCCCCCCACAGATACGCAGTATTTT.

The CDR3 here is CASSLDPSDRLPYEQYF. CDR3 coding DNA: TGTGCCAGCAGCTTAGATCCTTCGGACAGGCTACCCTACGAGCAGTACTTC. V and J are TRBV11-3 and TRBJ2-7, with 7 bases aligning to TRBD1. The CDR3 contains 17 residues. CDR1 is SGHNT, CDR2 YENEEA, per germline. The V gene end was trimmed by 0 bases and the J gene end by 2 bases; junction bases not matched to a gene: 10.

The CDR3 coding sequence is TGTGCCAGCAGCGGAAACCGGGACACGAACACCGGGGAGCTGTTTTTT. Its protein product is CASSGNRDTNTGELFF. J is TRBJ2-2 and V is TRBV9; D may be TRBD1 (6 bases). Between the trimmed V and J ends, which lost 3 bases and 0 bases, there was a span of 12 bases. Germline V gives CDR1 SGDLS, CDR2 YYNGEE. This CDR3 has 16 amino acids.

This chain connects TRBV7-9 to TRBJ2-2; D is undetermined. The length of the CDR3 is 13 residues. Germline V lookup: CDR1 SEHNR, CDR2 FQNEAQ (reference sequence). The ends were cut back, 1 base at V and 6 bases at J, with 6 bases in the middle. The DNA of the CDR3 is TGTGCCAGCAGCTTAGTCGGCCCCGGGGAGCTGTTTTTT. Residues: CASSLVGPGELFF.